This TCR beta chain was found in a study of regulatory T cells in long-lasting Graves disease. Time point described: newly diagnosed GD, antithyroid drugs for less than 3 months. After RNA was extracted from PBMCs, the TCR library was made from it. Findings and caveats of the study: Newly diagnosed disease favored TRBV20-1 and TRBJ2-1 over persistent disease.

Construction of TCR beta libraries relied on iRepertoire HTBI primers and on Arm-PCR targeting CDR3 regions. TCRdb re-called the multiplex PCR reads with MiXCR, one entry per CDR3 protein. This table holds 440,000 or so distinct CDR3 sequences, about a sixth found once. This clonotype was counted a few times. Its antigen is undetermined. Germline CDR1 is LNHDA and CDR2 is SQIVND (reference sequence). Trimming took 9 bases from V and 4 from J, leaving 13 bases between them. CDR3 length equals 14 residues. These data also formed part of another study, on T cells in Graves' hyperthyroidism and ophthalmopathy. This second report adds: HTBI primers were used for first-round RT-PCR of the TCR CDR3.

The sample in question was peripheral blood mononuclear cells (PBMCs), obtained at new diagnosis, from a patient treated with antithyroid drugs. The chain employs TRBV19 and TRBJ2-6; D remains unclear. The sequence was obtained from a woman under 40 with Graves disease. The CDR3: CASNRVPGANVLTF. CDR3 DNA sequence: TGTGCCAGCAATAGGGTGCCCGGGGCCAACGTCCTGACTTTC.